This T cell receptor beta chain was captured by sequencing in a study of blood T cell repertoires in COVID-19 (dated by TCRdb to 2018 to 2020). With regard to the full study: Collaborator samples came from the United States, Italy and Spain and covered acute and convalescent phases of COVID-19. The prospective study material was composed of cDNA or gDNA derived from T cells, B-cell-depleted T cells, or PBMCs. The samples were drawn from the first 160 participants of the ongoing ImmuneRACE study and from roughly 1,300 subjects provided by 6 global collaborators. Subjects who had been exposed to COVID-19, were actively infected with it, or had recovered from it provided the deeply sampled blood TCRbeta repertoires that made up the dataset. Where HLA class I and class II types were available, the types were taken from metadata supplied by the sample provider, not from assay-based typing. Nearly every sample came with metadata listing a de-identified subject ID, COVID-19 status, age in years and sex. The repertoires were released in a freely available public database intended as a resource for research on the immune response to SARS-CoV-2. What the study reported, not specific to this receptor: The amount of clinical and demographic metadata varied by source and participant and was provided uncurated.

Based on its abundance in the sample, this clone is medium-sized (0.01 to 0.1%). The antigen it binds to is not known. No base-level quality is on record; no much larger clone is a single base apart. TCRbeta CDR3 regions were amplified from genomic DNA using the immunoSEQ Assay, a bias-controlled multiplex PCR. Regarding the original processing steps: The number of nucleated cells in each sample was estimated from the amplification of reference gene primers within the assay. To quantify the absolute abundance of each unique TCRbeta CDR3 rearrangement, sequence reads were collapsed and filtered. For each sample, productive Simpson clonality was calculated as the square root of Simpson's diversity index over productive rearrangements. TCRdb mirrors the immuneACCESS table, restricted to in-frame sequences. Some clones are absent from its copies; in checked studies, under half trace to an unresolved V gene, and the reason for the others is unknown. That table is the source of V, J and clone size, and D and trimming were worked out from the DNA. This sample comprises approximately 280,000 clones, around 89% of them detected only once. Approximately 4.3% of the sample belongs to the ten largest clones.

Whole blood was collected in K2EDTA tubes by collaborating institutions according to the institutions' own protocols. For TCRbeta analysis, collaborators shipped samples in one of three forms: frozen whole blood, isolated PBMCs, or DNA extracted from either of those sample types. The TCR originated in a man aged 40-55 years with acute or convalescent COVID-19. Sequenced sample: peripheral blood.

The bases read TGTGCCAGCAGCTCCTCTGACAGCTCTACCTTCTATGGCTACACCTTC. This translates into CASSSSDSSTFYGYTF. This receptor chain uses TRBV13 and TRBJ1-2, and perhaps TRBD1 as D gene, on 5 matching bases. Between the V and J ends, shortened by 4 bases and 4 bases respectively, the junction contains 19 bases. The germline V gene (reference sequence) gives CDR1 as PRHDT and CDR2 as FYEKMQ. The CDR3 has 16 amino acids, counting the end cysteine and phenylalanine. Just the 48-base CDR3 DNA is kept, in frame starting at base 1.